This T cell receptor (beta chain) was profiled in a study of T cells in Graves' hyperthyroidism and ophthalmopathy. Study observations and caveats: The model made its ophthalmopathy prediction, and onset followed a median around 6.5 months later.

There are a few counts of this clonotype. Antigen: not known. This may be a read error, as it is one base from a much larger clone. Graves' hyperthyroidism is called stable when ophthalmopathy does not progress within 18 months. PBMCs were derived from roughly 9.6 ml fresh peripheral blood. The germline V gene has CDR1 MDHEN and CDR2 SYDVKM. V lost 2 bases and J 9 bases, leaving 11 bases between the germline ends. The CDR3 runs to 12 residues. Using RNA transcripts as the source, TCR beta CDR3 regions were amplified. The HTBI primer set served for first-round RT-PCR of the TCR CDR3. TCRdb passed the multiplex PCR reads through MiXCR, listing each CDR3 protein once. The sample shows some 740,000 distinct CDR3 sequences, 14% of them seen only once.

The TCR sequence derives from a woman aged 18-29 years with Graves' hyperthyroidism. The chain carries TRBV28 and TRBJ2-7; D is perhaps TRBD2 (5 bases). The sequencing input was blood. The CDR3 DNA sequence: TGTGCCAGCAGTTTAGCAGTAGGGAGGCAGTACTTC. It specifies CASSLAVGRQYF. Filled out from reference TRBV28 and TRBJ2-7, the complete variable domain reads DVKVTQSSRYLVKRTGEKVFLECVQDMDHENMFWYRQDPGLGLRLIYFSYDVKMKEKGDIPEGYSVSREKKERFSLILESASTNQTSMYLCASSLAVGRQYFGPGTRLTVT.